Presented here are 30 T cell receptor beta chains from one specimen sequenced in a study of vaccination effects on CD4 cells after COVID-19. TCRdb's table, derived via immunoSEQ multiplex PCR, lists solely in-frame clones and lacks some. The repertoire holds some 29,000 clones, with approximately 69% as singletons. In the ViraFEST assay, antigen-specific CD4+ clonotypes were identified by expansion after peptide-pool stimulation. Cells that had been cultured for ten to eleven days were the source of isolated CD4+ T cells. Everyone in the study got two shots of either the BNT162b2 or mRNA-1273 vaccine. These receptors' antigens are unknown. The sequences come from CD4+ T cells from PBMCs cultured with SARS-CoV-2 spike peptides, collected after COVID-19 vaccination. The source is a human donor who received a COVID-19 vaccine.

CDR3 in amino acids: CAWSVGAGGITDTQYF. CDR3 bases: TGTGCCTGGAGTGTAGGGGCGGGGGGGATAACAGATACGCAGTATTTT. This rearrangement joins TRBV30 to TRBJ2-3, with 9 positions matching TRBD2. CDR1 and CDR2 from the germline V gene are GTSNPN and SVGIG (reference sequence). V lost 0 bases, J lost 3 bases, and 7 bases stayed unmatched. The CDR3 spans 16 residues. The whole variable domain, remainder taken from reference TRBV30 and TRBJ2-3, is SQTIHQWPATLVQPVGSPLSLECTVEGTSNPNLYWYRQAAGRGLQLLFYSVGIGQISSEVPQNLSASRPQDRQFILSSKKLLLSDSGFYLCAWSVGAGGITDTQYFGPGTRLTVL.

The chain has TRBV27 and TRBJ2-1; D unclear. The CDR3 is made up of 13 amino acids. Germline assignment: CDR1 MNHEY and CDR2 SMNVEV (reference sequence). V gave up 7 bases and J gave up 0 bases, with 7 bases separating them. The CDR3 protein is CASMMSSYNEQFF. DNA for the CDR3: TGTGCCAGCATGATGAGCTCCTACAATGAGCAGTTCTTC.

This chain connects TRBV20-1 to TRBJ2-5; D gene uncertain. V lost 4 bases to trimming and J lost 1 base, with 1 base between them. Germline CDR1 and CDR2: DFQATT and SNEGSKA (reference sequence). The CDR3 consists of 10 residues. The CDR3 region is CSATQETQYF. The CDR3 DNA sequence: TGCAGTGCTACCCAAGAGACCCAGTACTTC.

The gene calls are TRBV2 and TRBJ2-5, with D possibly being TRBD1 (6 bases). Germline CDR1 is SNHLY and CDR2 is FYNNEI. Trimming shortened V by 6 bases and J by 4 bases, and 12 bases separated the two germline ends. CDR3 length equals 13 residues. DNA of the CDR3: TGTGCCAGCAGGCCCGACAGGATAGAGACCCAGTACTTC. This translates into CASRPDRIETQYF.

This clone turned up a few times. V is TRBV6-5 and J is TRBJ1-2; 9 nucleotides line up with TRBD1. V shed 4 bases and J 4 bases; nucleotides not matched to a gene: 7. The V gene's germline CDR1 is MNHEY and CDR2 SVGAGI. The CDR3 is made up of 15 amino acids. CDR3: CASSLRTGVGYGYTF. CDR3 nucleotides: TGTGCCAGCAGTTTAAGGACAGGGGTTGGCTATGGCTACACCTTC.

This clone was recorded a few times. V is TRBV6-5 and J is TRBJ1-1; D is ambiguous. Trimming pared 7 bases from V and 4 bases from J, leaving 19 bases between. This CDR3 spans 15 amino acids. The germline gives CDR1 MNHEY, CDR2 SVGAGI. The CDR3 DNA reads as TGTGCCAGCACGGCTTACGGATCCCCCAGCACTGAAGCTTTCTTT. This codes for CASTAYGSPSTEAFF.

By sample share, this clone is medium-sized. The chain recombines TRBV5-4 with TRBJ1-1; D is uncertain. The CDR3 spans 11 residues. V was cut by 7 bases and J by 1 base, with 5 bases left in between. Germline V gene data show CDR1 as SGHNT and CDR2 as YYREEE (reference sequence). Here the CDR3 DNA reads TGTGCCAGCTCTTCGAACACTGAAGCTTTCTTT. This codes for CASSSNTEAFF.

This rearrangement joins TRBV11-2 to TRBJ2-7; the D is unclear. Germline V gene lookup returns CDR1 SGHAT and CDR2 FQNNGV. The CDR3 is 13 amino acids. The ends were cut back, 1 base at V and 6 bases at J, with 10 bases in the middle. The CDR3 sequence is CASSLAMEGEQYF. CDR3 nucleotides: TGTGCCAGCAGCTTAGCTATGGAAGGCGAGCAGTACTTC.

V and J are TRBV7-9 and TRBJ2-5, with TRBD2 as a possible D gene (5 bases). The CDR3 has 15 amino acids. The V and J ends lost 3 bases and 5 bases respectively, with 16 bases between them. Germline CDR1 is SEHNR and CDR2 is FQNEAQ (reference sequence). CDR3 amino acids: CASSFPGSSQETQYF. CDR3 in DNA: TGTGCCAGCAGCTTTCCGGGATCGAGCCAGGAGACCCAGTACTTC. Full variable domain (missing parts from reference TRBV7-9 and TRBJ2-5): DTGVSQNPRHKITKRGQNVTFRCDPISEHNRLYWYRQTLGQGPEFLTYFQNEAQLEKSRLLSDRFSAERPKGSFSTLEIQRTEQGDSAMYLCASSFPGSSQETQYFGPGTRLLVL.

The chain is built from TRBV5-1 and TRBJ1-2; D unresolved. The V end was cut by 4 bases, the J end by 0 bases, with 7 bases between. CDR3 length: 13 amino acids. From germline, CDR1 is SGHRS and CDR2 YFSETQ. The chain's CDR3 is CASSLSANYGYTF. CDR3 nucleotides: TGCGCCAGCAGCCTCAGCGCTAACTATGGCTACACCTTC.

The chain couples TRBV11-2 to TRBJ2-1; D possibly corresponds to TRBD2 (5 bases). The CDR3 extends over 15 amino acids. Trimming took off 0 bases at V and 3 bases at J, with 9 bases between the two ends. From germline, CDR1 is SGHAT and CDR2 FQNNGV. The CDR3 DNA reads as TGTGCCAGCAGCTTAGACAGAGGGTACTACAATGAGCAGTTCTTC. It translates to CASSLDRGYYNEQFF.

A few counts support this clone. This chain uses TRBV10-2 with TRBJ2-2, with D unresolved. Deletions cut 3 bases from V and 1 base from J, with 6 bases between. This CDR3 is built from 14 residues. Germline CDR1 is WSHSY and CDR2 is SAAADI. This chain's CDR3 is CASSEQLNTGELFF. CDR3 coding DNA: TGCGCCAGCAGTGAACAGTTGAACACCGGGGAGCTGTTTTTT.

The rearrangement links TRBV6-5 to TRBJ2-3; the match to TRBD1 covers 8 bases. After removal of 3 bases from V and 5 bases from J, the junction contained 7 bases not matched to a gene. Germline CDR1 is MNHEY and CDR2 is SVGAGI. The CDR3 totals 15 residues. CDR3 bases: TGTGCCAGCAGTTATCAGGGGGCCCTAGGAGATACGCAGTATTTT. It is translated as CASSYQGALGDTQYF.

The CDR3 region is CASSLRGGNTIYF. The CDR3 bases are TGTGCCAGCAGCTTGAGGGGGGGAAACACCATATATTTT. The chain combines TRBV5-4 with TRBJ1-3; tentatively, D is TRBD1 (6 bases). This CDR3 is 13 amino acids long. CDR1 SGHNT and CDR2 YYREEE come from the germline V gene (reference sequence). Trimming left V 1 base short and J 4 bases short, with 6 bases between.

This chain connects TRBV18 to TRBJ1-3, with D possibly being TRBD1 (5 bases). CDR3 length: 15 residues. V lost 2 bases and J 2 bases, leaving 10 bases between the germline ends. CDR1 KGHSH and CDR2 LQKENI come from the germline V gene. CDR3 sequence reads: CASSPSTATGNTIYF. The DNA for the CDR3 is TGTGCCAGCTCACCATCGACAGCGACTGGAAACACCATATATTTT.

The chain uses TRBV29-1 and TRBJ1-4, with a tentative D call TRBD1 (5 bases). In germline, CDR1 is SQVTM, CDR2 ANQGSEA. Trimming removed 4 bases at V and 0 bases at J, with 12 bases between. CDR3 size: 15 residues. CDR3 amino acids: CSVGGPPPTNEKLFF. The CDR3 bases are TGCAGCGTTGGGGGACCGCCGCCAACTAATGAAAAACTGTTTTTT.

The gene calls are TRBV29-1 and TRBJ2-7; 11 bases line up with TRBD1. Germline CDR1 and CDR2: SQVTM and ANQGSEA. The CDR3 sequence is 13 residues long. V lost 6 bases to trimming and J lost 7 bases; unmatched junction nucleotides: 8. The CDR3 DNA follows: TGCAGCGTCCGGACAGGGGGCGCGGAGGAGCAGTACTTC. Its protein product is CSVRTGGAEEQYF.

The chain has TRBV30 and TRBJ1-4; no clear D gene. Trimming stripped 0 bases from V and 11 bases from J, with 16 bases between. CDR3 size: 14 residues. The germline CDR1 and CDR2 sequences are GTSNPN and SVGIG (reference sequence). CDR3 sequence reads: CAWSVGDTRRKLFF. Written as DNA, the CDR3 is TGTGCCTGGAGTGTAGGAGACACCAGGAGGAAACTGTTTTTT.

The genes are TRBV10-3 and TRBJ2-7, with 9 bases fitting TRBD1. Trimming removed 5 bases from V and 3 bases from J; junction bases left unmatched: 2. There are 13 residues in the CDR3. From germline, CDR1 is ENHRY and CDR2 SYGVKD. The CDR3 here is CAISSDRGYEQYF. CDR3 DNA sequence: TGTGCCATCAGTTCGGACAGGGGCTACGAGCAGTACTTC.

This clone has just a few counts. The V and J genes are TRBV6-5 and TRBJ2-7; D is possibly TRBD1 (5 bases). This CDR3 has 14 residues. Between the trimmed V and J ends, which lost 7 bases and 0 bases, there was a span of 13 bases. The V gene's germline CDR1 is MNHEY and CDR2 SVGAGI. In DNA, the CDR3 is TGTGCCAGCACCGCGCTAGGACACTCCTACGAGCAGTACTTC. The encoded protein is CASTALGHSYEQYF.

This clone has a handful of counts. The V and J genes are TRBV29-1 and TRBJ2-3, with 9 positions matching TRBD2. V dropped 6 bases and J dropped 2; count of bases not matched to a gene: 9. Germline lookup yields CDR1 SQVTM and CDR2 ANQGSEA. The CDR3 has 15 amino acids. This chain's CDR3 is CSVTAAGGSTDTQYF. The CDR3 DNA sequence: TGCAGCGTCACCGCAGCGGGAGGATCCACAGATACGCAGTATTTT.

The rearrangement uses TRBV3-1 (or the pseudogene TRBV3-2) and TRBJ2-3; D could derive from TRBD1 or TRBD2 (6 bases each). Germline V gene data show CDR1 as LGHDT and CDR2 as YNNKEL (reference sequence). With 4 bases removed from V and 0 bases from J, the gap between germline ends came to 14 bases. CDR3 size: 16 residues. The CDR3 loop reads CASSRFGGRSTDTQYF. In DNA form, the CDR3 reads TGTGCCAGCAGCCGATTCGGGGGCCGGAGCACAGATACGCAGTATTTT.

The chain carries TRBV19 and TRBJ2-1, with TRBD2 matching 11 bases. Losses at the gene ends were 5 bases for V and 2 bases for J; bases not matched to a gene: 5. The germline V gene has CDR1 LNHDA and CDR2 SQIVND (reference sequence). This CDR3 comprises 16 residues. The CDR3 loop is CASSFLAGGAYNEQFF. CDR3 DNA sequence: TGTGCCAGTAGTTTCCTAGCGGGAGGAGCCTACAATGAGCAGTTCTTC.

This clone was recorded a few times. The chain employs TRBV2 and TRBJ1-4; D uncertain. The CDR3 is 14 amino acids. V lost 4 bases and J 0 bases, leaving 6 bases between the germline ends. Germline CDR1 is SNHLY and CDR2 is FYNNEI. The CDR3: CASSAGTTNEKLFF. The DNA of the CDR3 is TGTGCCAGCAGTGCCGGAACAACTAATGAAAAACTGTTTTTT.

The gene calls are TRBV5-4 and TRBJ2-7, with D uncertain. Germline CDR1 reads SGHNT; CDR2 reads YYREEE (reference sequence). The CDR3 totals 14 residues. The germline V and J ends were trimmed by 0 bases and 2 bases, with 9 bases remaining between them. CDR3 protein: CASSLVDRTYEQYF. CDR3 sequence (DNA): TGTGCCAGCAGCTTGGTGGACCGAACCTACGAGCAGTACTTC.

The rearrangement uses TRBV3-1 (or the pseudogene TRBV3-2) and TRBJ1-4, with D hard to call. The CDR3 loop spans 16 amino acids. Germline V gene lookup returns CDR1 LGHDT and CDR2 YNNKEL (reference sequence). V lost 0 bases and J lost 7, with 15 bases in between. CDR3 protein: CASSQEGGLSGEKLFF. The CDR3 DNA reads as TGTGCCAGCAGCCAAGAAGGCGGGCTATCGGGTGAAAAACTGTTTTTT.

In its sample, this clone was seen a few times. The chain employs TRBV6-5 and TRBJ1-6, with D possibly matching TRBD1 (6 bases). The germline V gene has CDR1 MNHEY and CDR2 SVGAGI. V dropped 6 bases and J dropped 5 bases, with 14 bases sitting between them. This CDR3 comprises 15 residues. CDR3 amino acids: CASRTQGGNNSPLHF. The CDR3 region has the DNA TGTGCCAGCAGAACCCAAGGGGGGAATAATTCACCCCTCCACTTT.

Details on this clone: The sample has other DNA sequences that encode this CDR3 too. The chain links TRBV10-3 to TRBJ1-2; D perhaps matches TRBD1 (6 bases). Germline V gene data show CDR1 as ENHRY and CDR2 as SYGVKD. With 0 bases removed from V and 5 bases from J, the gap between germline ends came to 13 bases. The CDR3 consists of 15 residues. This CDR3 reads CAISESGGAGYGYTF. The CDR3 bases are TGTGCCATCAGTGAGTCTGGGGGCGCAGGATATGGCTACACCTTC.

The genes are TRBV5-6 and TRBJ1-4; D is perhaps TRBD1 (6 bases). This CDR3 contains 16 residues. The germline V and J ends were trimmed by 3 bases and 3 bases, with 15 bases remaining between them. The germline V gene has CDR1 SGHDT and CDR2 YYEEEE. CDR3 nucleotide sequence: TGTGCCAGCAGCTCATGGAAGGCAGGGGCTAATGAAAAACTGTTTTTT. Encoded protein: CASSSWKAGANEKLFF.

This clone was seen a handful of times. The J gene is TRBJ2-1, the V gene TRBV5-6; D is unclear. V lost 0 bases and J 9 bases, leaving 19 bases between the germline ends. The CDR3 sequence is 16 residues long. The germline gives CDR1 SGHDT, CDR2 YYEEEE. CDR3 protein: CASSLGVGQAISEQFF. The CDR3 DNA is TGTGCCAGCAGCTTGGGCGTCGGGCAGGCCATCTCTGAGCAGTTCTTC.